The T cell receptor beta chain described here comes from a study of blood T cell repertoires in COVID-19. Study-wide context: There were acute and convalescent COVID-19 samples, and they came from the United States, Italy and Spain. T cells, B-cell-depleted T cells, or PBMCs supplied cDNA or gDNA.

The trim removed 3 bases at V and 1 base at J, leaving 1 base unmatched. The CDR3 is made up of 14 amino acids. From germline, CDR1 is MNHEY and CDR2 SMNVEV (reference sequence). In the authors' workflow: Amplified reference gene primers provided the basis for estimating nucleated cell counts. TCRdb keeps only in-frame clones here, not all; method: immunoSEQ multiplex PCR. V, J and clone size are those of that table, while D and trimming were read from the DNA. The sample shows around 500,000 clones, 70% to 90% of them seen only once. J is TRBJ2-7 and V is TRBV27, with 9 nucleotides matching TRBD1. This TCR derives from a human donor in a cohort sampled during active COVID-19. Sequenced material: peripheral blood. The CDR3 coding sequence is TGTGCCAGCAGTTTCGGACAGGGGTCCTACGAGCAGTACTTC. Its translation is CASSFGQGSYEQYF.